Listed here are 19 T cell receptor beta chains from one sample, sequenced in a study of OX40 agonist ivuxolimab in advanced cancers. The assay was immunoSEQ multiplex PCR, and TCRdb's table has in-frame clones only and misses some. The sample records tens of thousands of clones, 90% to 95% being singletons. The specimen was CD4+ or CD8+ T cells sorted from blood, collected in a trial of the OX40 agonist ivuxolimab. These receptor sequences come from an adult with an advanced solid tumor such as melanoma, head and neck, liver or kidney cancer.

The V gene is TRBV28, the J gene TRBJ2-7; TRBD2 matches 7 bases. Trimming took 5 bases from V and 2 from J; bases not matched to a gene: 9. The CDR3 spans 15 residues. Looked up from germline, CDR1 is MDHEN and CDR2 is SYDVKM. CDR3 in amino acids: CASSQTGRSPYEQYF. In DNA, the CDR3 is TGTGCCAGCAGTCAAACCGGGAGGTCCCCCTACGAGCAGTACTTC. Looking up the rest from reference TRBV28 and TRBJ2-7 gives the full variable domain: DVKVTQSSRYLVKRTGEKVFLECVQDMDHENMFWYRQDPGLGLRLIYFSYDVKMKEKGDIPEGYSVSREKKERFSLILESASTNQTSMYLCASSQTGRSPYEQYFGPGTRLTVT.

This chain connects TRBV5-4 to TRBJ1-1, with D maybe TRBD1 (5 bases). The CDR3 is 13 residues long. V was trimmed by 0 bases and J by 3 bases, leaving 6 bases between them. The germline gives CDR1 SGHNT, CDR2 YYREEE (reference sequence). The CDR3 region is CASSLGGDTEAFF. DNA of the CDR3: TGTGCCAGCAGCTTGGGGGGCGACACTGAAGCTTTCTTT.

The chain is built from TRBV4-1 and TRBJ2-7; no clear D. Germline V lookup: CDR1 MGHRA, CDR2 YSYEKL. Trimming removed 3 bases at V and 6 bases at J, with 12 bases between. The CDR3 consists of 13 residues. The CDR3 reads CASSHQTLGEQYF. CDR3 nucleotide sequence: TGCGCCAGCAGCCATCAGACCCTAGGCGAGCAGTACTTC.

This clone has just a few counts. V usage is TRBV19 and J usage is TRBJ2-7; 15 bases align to TRBD2. V lost 9 bases to trimming and J lost 6 bases; unmatched junction nucleotides: 3. CDR1 and CDR2 (germline): LNHDA, SQIVND (reference sequence). The CDR3 contains 13 residues. The CDR3 spells CASSGLAGGEQYF. The CDR3 nucleotides read TGTGCCAGCTCGGGACTAGCGGGGGGCGAGCAGTACTTC.

The chain recombines TRBV7-2 with TRBJ2-1, with TRBD1 matching 10 bases. V lost 5 bases to trimming and J lost 5 bases; unmatched junction nucleotides: 6. The CDR3 runs to 15 residues. Germline CDR1 and CDR2: SGHTA and FQGNSA. Here the CDR3 reads CASSVTGGLNNEQFF. DNA for the CDR3: TGTGCCAGCAGCGTGACAGGGGGCTTAAACAATGAGCAGTTCTTC.

By its share, this clone is medium-sized. This chain links TRBV7-9 with TRBJ2-5; 7 nucleotides align to TRBD1. CDR3 size: 15 residues. After removal of 2 bases from V and 6 bases from J, the junction contained 9 bases not matched to a gene. Per the germline V gene, CDR1 is SEHNR and CDR2 is FQNEAQ (reference sequence). CDR3 region: CASSLITGEWKTQYF. The CDR3 DNA follows: TGTGCCAGCAGCTTAATAACAGGGGAGTGGAAGACCCAGTACTTC.

V gene TRBV30 combines with J gene TRBJ2-5; D uncertain. Trimming removed 2 bases at V and 5 bases at J, with 18 bases between. This CDR3 has 15 residues. The germline gives CDR1 GTSNPN, CDR2 SVGIG (reference sequence). The CDR3 DNA reads as TGTGCCTGGAGTAGACGGGCCGGTCGTTTGGAGACCCAGTACTTC. It translates to CAWSRRAGRLETQYF.

V and J are TRBV18 and TRBJ2-2; TRBD1 matches at 8 bases. The CDR3 extends over 16 amino acids. Germline CDR1 KGHSH, CDR2 LQKENI. V shed 4 bases, J shed 5 bases, and the junction held 9 bases outside the gene matches. The DNA of the CDR3 is TGTGCCAGCTCACTACCGACAGGGGCGTTGACCGGGGAGCTGTTTTTT. Translation: CASSLPTGALTGELFF.

V is TRBV6-5 and J is TRBJ2-7; 12 bases are a match to TRBD2. CDR1 is MNHEY and CDR2 is SVGAGI in the germline V gene. The V and J ends lost 10 bases and 4 bases, in that order; junction bases with no gene match: 5. The CDR3 length is 13 residues. Here the CDR3 reads CATGLAGTYEQYF. The CDR3 DNA reads TGTGCCACCGGACTAGCGGGGACTTACGAGCAGTACTTC.

The V gene is TRBV15, the J gene TRBJ2-7; TRBD2 might be the D (5 bases). V lost 4 bases and J lost 1, with 11 bases in between. Germline CDR1 is LNHNV and CDR2 is YYDKDF (reference sequence). This CDR3 spans 14 amino acids. This chain's CDR3 is CATSKEGFSYEQYF. In DNA, the CDR3 is TGTGCCACCAGCAAAGAGGGCTTTTCCTACGAGCAGTACTTC.

The CDR3 DNA sequence: TGTGCCAGCAACCCACCGGCCCCGAACACTGAAGCTTTCTTT. Its protein product is CASNPPAPNTEAFF. The rearrangement links TRBV7-9 to TRBJ1-1, with unresolved D. CDR1 and CDR2 (germline): SEHNR, FQNEAQ (reference sequence). The CDR3 consists of 14 residues. V dropped 7 bases and J dropped 1 base, with 13 bases sitting between them.

This rearrangement joins TRBV4-1 to TRBJ1-4; no clear D gene. Trimming took 0 bases from V and 8 from J, leaving 13 bases between them. Germline CDR1 reads MGHRA; CDR2 reads YSYEKL. The CDR3 runs 15 residues. The CDR3 sequence: CASSQDRKGGEKLFF. CDR3 nucleotide sequence: TGCGCCAGCAGCCAAGATCGAAAAGGAGGGGAAAAACTGTTTTTT.

The chain combines TRBV13 with TRBJ2-7, with D uncertain. The CDR3 extends over 12 amino acids. Trimming shortened V by 5 bases and J by 9 bases, and 14 bases separated the two germline ends. The germline V gene encodes CDR1 PRHDT and CDR2 FYEKMQ (reference sequence). The CDR3 here is CASSRASDGQYF. CDR3 coding DNA: TGTGCCAGCAGCCGGGCGTCTGACGGGCAGTACTTC.

This clone was seen a single time. The J gene is TRBJ2-2, the V gene TRBV7-9; no clear D gene. Trimming stripped 3 bases from V and 6 bases from J, with 5 bases between. Looked up from germline, CDR1 is SEHNR and CDR2 is FQNEAQ (reference sequence). The CDR3 contains 12 residues. The CDR3 nucleotides are TGTGCCAGCAGCTTCATTCCCGGGGAGCTGTTTTTT. Its protein product is CASSFIPGELFF.

The chain couples TRBV27 to TRBJ2-7, with TRBD1 matching over 10 bases. CDR1 is MNHEY, CDR2 SMNVEV, per germline (reference sequence). The CDR3 extends over 15 amino acids. The V and J ends lost 6 bases and 6 bases, in that order; junction bases with no gene match: 11. The CDR3 region has the DNA TGTGCCAGCAGCTCCGACAGGGGGCGGAGAAGCGAGCAGTACTTC. Its protein is CASSSDRGRRSEQYF.

The V and J genes are TRBV27 and TRBJ1-4, with D tentatively TRBD1 (6 bases). CDR3 size: 15 residues. V lost 7 bases and J 8 bases, leaving 20 bases between the germline ends. Germline-derived CDR1 and CDR2 are MNHEY and SMNVEV (reference sequence). Here the CDR3 DNA reads TGTGCCAGCACCTCTATTGGCGGGGGCCGGGAAAAACTGTTTTTT. Encoded protein: CASTSIGGGREKLFF.

The V and J genes are TRBV6-5 and TRBJ2-1, with D perhaps matching TRBD2 (5 bases). The germline gives CDR1 MNHEY, CDR2 SVGAGI. The CDR3 is made up of 14 amino acids. Trimming removed 4 bases at V and 2 bases at J, with 9 bases between. The DNA of the CDR3 is TGTGCCAGCAGTTCGGCGGGTCCCTACAATGAGCAGTTCTTC. Translated: CASSSAGPYNEQFF.

The rearrangement links TRBV6-1 to TRBJ1-5; a possible D gene is TRBD1 (5 bases). The CDR3 contains 17 residues. Germline CDR1 MNHNS, CDR2 SASEGT. The germline V and J ends were trimmed by 4 bases and 5 bases, with 21 bases remaining between them. CDR3 protein: CASSAALGLPPDQPQHF. The CDR3 DNA reads TGTGCCAGCAGTGCCGCCTTGGGACTGCCACCCGATCAGCCCCAGCATTTT.

V and J are TRBV7-9 and TRBJ2-5; D remains unclear. The V end lost 5 bases, the J end lost 1 base, and 11 bases lay between the germline ends. The CDR3 spans 14 residues. From germline, CDR1 is SEHNR and CDR2 FQNEAQ (reference sequence). The CDR3 DNA follows: TGTGCCAGCAGCCTGACACTGGCCCAAGAGACCCAGTACTTC. Its translation: CASSLTLAQETQYF.